This T cell receptor (beta chain) appears in the sequencing data of a study of early T cells in non-severe SARS-CoV-2 infection. A single record per CDR3 protein comes from TCRdb applying MiXCR to the 5' RACE reads. The profile covers about 49,000 distinct CDR3 sequences, with about an eighth appearing a single time and more than 9% taken by the ten largest. At least ten counts were recorded for this clonotype. The material sequenced was whole blood. This TCR derives from an adult who was a healthcare worker with PCR-confirmed SARS-CoV-2 infection or an uninfected control (not recorded which).

The CDR3 coding sequence is TGCAGTGCTAGAGGGGGCAGGGTTTGGGGCACTGAAGCTTTCTTT. Translation gives CSARGGRVWGTEAFF. This sequence joins TRBV20-1 and TRBJ1-1; possible D gene TRBD1, 5 bases. This CDR3 region has 15 residues. The V gene lost 1 base and the J gene lost 4 bases, with 16 bases spanning the gap. Germline V gene lookup returns CDR1 DFQATT and CDR2 SNEGSKA (reference sequence).